The 8 T cell receptor beta chains reported below all come from one sample, sequenced in a study of CD8+ T cells in alopecia areata. Extraction and reverse transcription of RNA yielded cDNA as the sequencing template. TCRdb's table, derived via immunoSEQ multiplex PCR, lists solely in-frame clones and lacks some. The sample lists some 200,000 clones, roughly three fifths occurring once. Treatment meaning: oral pan-JAK inhibitor, 5-10 mg twice daily. Here the sequenced sample was CD4+ T cells sorted from blood, taken at week 4, from a patient treated with tofacitinib. The receptors shown here come from a human donor with alopecia areata.

This clone was seen more than once but under ten times. This chain links TRBV14 with TRBJ2-7; 9 bases align to TRBD1. Looked up from germline, CDR1 is SGHDN and CDR2 is FVKESK. CDR3 length: 15 residues. J was trimmed by 5 bases and V by 3 bases; bases with no gene match: 8. DNA of the CDR3: TGTGCCAGCAGCCATTTGGGGACAGGGTTCAACGAGCAGTACTTC. Translating it yields CASSHLGTGFNEQYF.

The chain carries TRBV5-1 and TRBJ1-2; tentative D call: TRBD1 (5 bases). This CDR3 contains 13 residues. Between the trimmed V and J ends, which lost 3 bases and 4 bases, there was a span of 10 bases. Germline V lookup: CDR1 SGHRS, CDR2 YFSETQ. The CDR3 loop reads CASSSEGIYGYTF. The CDR3 nucleotides read TGCGCCAGCAGCTCGGAGGGGATCTATGGCTACACCTTC.

The CDR3 DNA sequence: TGTGCCAGTAGTCGGTCGGGGTCTGGAAACACCATATATTTT. Translating it yields CASSRSGSGNTIYF. The chain joins TRBV19 to TRBJ1-3; D uncertain. The V gene lost 5 bases and the J gene lost 1 base, with 9 bases spanning the gap. CDR3 length: 14 amino acids. The germline gives CDR1 LNHDA, CDR2 SQIVND (reference sequence).

This chain connects TRBV30 to TRBJ2-7, with D perhaps given as TRBD1 or TRBD2 (5 bases each). The CDR3 length is 16 residues. Germline V lookup: CDR1 GTSNPN, CDR2 SVGIG (reference sequence). Trimming took 4 bases from V and 6 from J, leaving 25 bases between them. The CDR3 region is CAWTPLSSRTGGEQYF. The CDR3 region has the DNA TGTGCCTGGACACCTCTGAGCTCTAGGACTGGGGGCGAGCAGTACTTC.

This chain uses TRBV19 with TRBJ2-6, with D tentatively TRBD1 (5 bases). This CDR3 contains 15 residues. Trimming removed 4 bases at V and 0 bases at J, with 7 bases between. The germline gives CDR1 LNHDA, CDR2 SQIVND (reference sequence). The CDR3 coding sequence is TGTGCCAGTAGTAAGGACAACTCTGGGGCCAACGTCCTGACTTTC. Protein: CASSKDNSGANVLTF.

J is TRBJ1-5 and V is TRBV19, with 8 bases that match TRBD1. CDR1 and CDR2 (germline): LNHDA, SQIVND (reference sequence). CDR3 length: 17 residues. V lost 4 bases, J lost 4 bases, and 12 bases stayed unmatched. CDR3 nucleotides: TGTGCCAGTAGTACCGGGACAGGCCGCACAAATAATCAGCCCCAGCATTTT. Protein sequence: CASSTGTGRTNNQPQHF.

This clone has just a few counts. The chain combines TRBV29-1 with TRBJ2-4; D perhaps matches TRBD2 (5 bases). Germline CDR1 reads SQVTM; CDR2 reads ANQGSEA. The CDR3 length is 17 residues. CDR3 residues: CRNRGRRISLAKNIQYF. In DNA, the CDR3 is TGCAGGAACCGGGGAAGGCGTATCTCTTTAGCCAAAAACATTCAGTACTTC.

The chain couples TRBV30 to TRBJ1-3, with 8 positions matching TRBD1. CDR1 is GTSNPN, CDR2 SVGIG, per germline (reference sequence). The CDR3 has 15 amino acids. V was pared by 4 bases and J by 2 bases, with 7 bases of the junction left unmatched. This chain's CDR3 is CAWNPQGAAGNTIYF. CDR3 nucleotide sequence: TGTGCCTGGAACCCTCAGGGGGCGGCTGGAAACACCATATATTTT. Filled out from reference TRBV30 and TRBJ1-3, the complete variable domain reads SQTIHQWPATLVQPVGSPLSLECTVEGTSNPNLYWYRQAAGRGLQLLFYSVGIGQISSEVPQNLSASRPQDRQFILSSKKLLLSDSGFYLCAWNPQGAAGNTIYFGEGSWLTVV.